These 19 T cell receptor beta chains share one sample of origin, sequenced in a study of human T cells and chemical hapten exposure (dated by TCRdb to the early 2020s). Libraries were prepared through RACE. This sample was sequenced with a NextSeq 500. Using fastp trimming at Q25 and MiXCR clonotype assembly, TCRdb reanalyzed the public sequencing data and kept in-frame beta chains. Every CDR3 protein is listed once, alongside the most common genes and DNA of its rows. The sample yields approximately 80,000 distinct CDR3 sequences; about an eighth were counted once. The ten largest account for approximately 6.2% of the sample. This sample's time point label indicates: patch test 3, about 24 weeks after DPC sensitization. Sample treatment or condition, as interpreted from the label and publication: therapeutic diphenylcyclopropenone sensitization with weekly scalp DPC. Sequenced here: whole blood, sampled in connection with sensitization to the hapten diphenylcyclopropenone (DPC). The receptors here all came from a woman in her forties or fifties with alopecia areata. Some clones in this sample may be carry-over from other donors' samples.

The sample holds many counts of this clonotype. The rearrangement links TRBV18 to TRBJ1-4, with TRBD1 as a possible D gene (5 bases). The CDR3 contains 14 residues. Germline-derived CDR1 and CDR2 are KGHSH and LQKENI. V was clipped by 3 bases and J by 2 bases, with 7 bases between them. The CDR3 spells CASSPSGTNEKLFF. CDR3 DNA: TGTGCCAGCTCACCTTCAGGGACTAATGAAAAACTGTTTTTT.

Only a few counts were recorded for this clonotype. The V gene is TRBV14, the J gene TRBJ1-5; D not certain. The CDR3 has 13 residues. V was cut by 0 bases and J by 6 bases, with 6 bases left in between. Germline assignment: CDR1 SGHDN and CDR2 FVKESK. Written as DNA, the CDR3 is TGTGCCAGCAGCCAAGATCTTGTTCAGCCCCAGCATTTT. It codes for CASSQDLVQPQHF.

This clonotype was counted only a few times. V usage is TRBV27 and J usage is TRBJ1-1; no clear D. The germline CDR1 and CDR2 sequences are MNHEY and SMNVEV (reference sequence). CDR3 length equals 11 residues. The ends were cut back, 6 bases at V and 4 bases at J, with 6 bases in the middle. The CDR3 region has the DNA TGTGCCAGCAGGTCTTTCACTGAAGCTTTCTTT. Encoded protein: CASRSFTEAFF.

In this sample, this clonotype turned up many times. The V call is TRBV14, the J call TRBJ2-7; 8 bases are a match to TRBD2. V lost 4 bases, J lost 2 bases, and 7 bases stayed unmatched. Germline V lookup: CDR1 SGHDN, CDR2 FVKESK. The CDR3 loop spans 15 amino acids. The CDR3 DNA is TGTGCCAGCAGCCGGGTTAGCGGGGTGACCTACGAGCAGTACTTC. Its protein product is CASSRVSGVTYEQYF. The full variable domain, in which reference TRBV14 and TRBJ2-7 provide the parts outside the CDR3, is EAGVTQFPSHSVIEKGQTVTLRCDPISGHDNLYWYRRVMGKEIKFLLHFVKESKQDESGMPNNRFLAERTGGTYSTLKVQPAELEDSGVYFCASSRVSGVTYEQYFGPGTRLTVT.

Remarks on this clonotype: Because the CDR3 is missing its conserved closing phenylalanine or tryptophan, this is likely a read error. The DNA is omitted, as the CDR3 cannot be located on it reliably, and the CDR3 follows TCRdb's listing. The genes are TRBV29-1 and TRBJ2-1; TRBD1, as called in the table, went unchecked against the DNA. The CDR3 totals 13 residues, both ends included. From germline, CDR1 is SQVTM and CDR2 ANQGSEA. CDR3 loop: CSVGGLRDRGSLI.

This rearrangement joins TRBV20-1 to TRBJ2-3; possible D gene TRBD1, 6 bases. This CDR3 region has 13 residues. Trimming stripped 4 bases from V and 4 bases from J, with 12 bases between. Germline CDR1 DFQATT, CDR2 SNEGSKA (reference sequence). The CDR3, as DNA: TGCAGTGCTATGACAGGAAGGTCAGATACGCAGTATTTT. The encoded protein is CSAMTGRSDTQYF.

This clonotype came up many times. The CDR3 sequence: CASSSGQGRWDTEAFF. Here the CDR3 DNA reads TGTGCCAGCAGCTCAGGACAGGGGCGATGGGACACTGAAGCTTTCTTT. This chain connects TRBV2 to TRBJ1-1; 9 bases line up with TRBD1. Germline V CDR1 and CDR2: SNHLY, FYNNEI. This CDR3 region has 16 residues. V lost 6 bases and J lost 3; bases outside the gene matches: 11.

This clonotype was detected only a few times. This rearrangement joins TRBV20-1 to TRBJ1-2; D gene unclear. This CDR3 spans 13 amino acids. In germline, CDR1 is DFQATT, CDR2 SNEGSKA (reference sequence). The V gene lost 3 bases and the J gene lost 7 bases, with 15 bases spanning the gap. This CDR3 is CSASLTAGSGYTF. CDR3 DNA sequence: TGCAGTGCTAGCTTGACGGCCGGTAGTGGCTACACCTTC.

This chain connects TRBV20-1 to TRBJ2-5, with 7 positions matching TRBD1. V shed 3 bases, J shed 2 bases, and the junction held 6 bases outside the gene matches. Germline V CDR1 and CDR2: DFQATT, SNEGSKA (reference sequence). CDR3 length: 14 amino acids. The CDR3 DNA follows: TGCAGTGCTAGTTATAGGACAGGACAAGAGACCCAGTACTTC. Translated, it gives CSASYRTGQETQYF.

In its sample, this clonotype was seen many times. This rearrangement joins TRBV7-9 to TRBJ1-1, with TRBD1 as a possible D gene (6 bases). This CDR3 is 13 amino acids long. Germline values: CDR1 SEHNR, CDR2 FQNEAQ (reference sequence). V was clipped by 7 bases and J by 6 bases, with 15 bases between them. The CDR3 here is CASNIAGDAEAFF. CDR3 bases: TGTGCCAGCAACATAGCAGGGGACGCTGAAGCTTTCTTT.

This sequence joins TRBV11-2 and TRBJ2-7, with D unresolved. V was clipped by 3 bases and J by 3 bases, with 18 bases between them. There are 16 residues in the CDR3. Germline CDR1 is SGHAT and CDR2 is FQNNGV. The CDR3 DNA follows: TGTGCCAGCAGCTTGTGGGCTGGGCCCTTGAACTACGAGCAGTACTTC. As protein: CASSLWAGPLNYEQYF.

There are many counts of this clonotype. V and J are TRBV19 and TRBJ2-3; weak D call: TRBD2 (6 bases). Germline V gene lookup returns CDR1 LNHDA and CDR2 SQIVND (reference sequence). The CDR3 loop spans 15 amino acids. The V end lost 5 bases, the J end lost 3 bases, and 15 bases lay between the germline ends. CDR3 residues: CASSPLRDLTDTQYF. CDR3 nucleotide sequence: TGTGCCAGTAGTCCTCTCCGGGACTTGACAGATACGCAGTATTTT.

Comment on this clonotype: A much larger clone lies a single base off, so this may be a read error. The chain uses TRBV12-3 or TRBV12-4 and TRBJ2-2; a weak D match, TRBD1 (5 bases). The CDR3 is 14 residues long. The CDR3 DNA reads as TGTGCCAGCAGTTTACAGGGATACACCCGGGAGCTGTTTTTT. Translated, it gives CASSLQGYTRELFF.

This clonotype came up many times. This chain uses TRBV11-2 with TRBJ2-7, with D possibly TRBD2 on 6 matching bases. The CDR3 extends over 16 amino acids. Trimming took off 2 bases at V and 6 bases at J, with 20 bases between the two ends. The germline CDR1 and CDR2 sequences are SGHAT and FQNNGV. The CDR3 here is CASSLQPGLAPSEQYF. For the CDR3, the DNA is TGTGCCAGCAGCTTACAACCGGGACTCGCCCCTTCCGAGCAGTACTTC.

The chain carries TRBV20-1 and TRBJ2-7; 7 bases fit TRBD1. The V and J ends lost 2 bases and 0 bases, in that order; junction bases with no gene match: 7. The CDR3 runs to 15 residues. Per the germline V gene, CDR1 is DFQATT and CDR2 is SNEGSKA (reference sequence). The CDR3 is CSARPRQGASYEQYF. CDR3 DNA: TGCAGTGCTAGACCCCGACAGGGAGCCTCCTACGAGCAGTACTTC.

V gene TRBV12-3 or TRBV12-4 combines with J gene TRBJ2-7, with D hard to call. The ends were cut back, 6 bases at V and 6 bases at J, with 15 bases in the middle. CDR3 length: 13 residues. This CDR3 is CASRKNRVAEQYF. The CDR3 DNA reads as TGTGCCAGCAGAAAGAACCGAGTGGCCGAGCAGTACTTC.

This rearrangement joins TRBV5-1 to TRBJ2-7; D ambiguous. V was shortened by 3 bases and J by 6 bases, with 13 bases between the two germline ends. The CDR3 has 13 residues. Germline V gene data show CDR1 as SGHRS and CDR2 as YFSETQ. The CDR3 is CASSSERRTEQYF. In nucleotides, the CDR3 is TGCGCCAGCAGCTCAGAAAGGCGGACCGAGCAGTACTTC.

The V and J genes are TRBV30 and TRBJ1-3, with unresolved D. CDR1 is GTSNPN, CDR2 SVGIG, per germline (reference sequence). Trimming pared 2 bases from V and 4 bases from J, leaving 12 bases between. The CDR3 runs to 14 residues. The CDR3 DNA reads TGTGCCTGGAGTCGGCTCTTATCGGGAAACACCATATATTTT. Translating it yields CAWSRLLSGNTIYF. Using reference TRBV30 and TRBJ1-3 for the parts outside the CDR3, the full variable domain is SQTIHQWPATLVQPVGSPLSLECTVEGTSNPNLYWYRQAAGRGLQLLFYSVGIGQISSEVPQNLSASRPQDRQFILSSKKLLLSDSGFYLCAWSRLLSGNTIYFGEGSWLTVV.

The rearrangement uses TRBV5-1 and TRBJ1-1; TRBD1 agrees at 7 bases. The germline gives CDR1 SGHRS, CDR2 YFSETQ. This CDR3 has 13 amino acids. The J segment lost 10 bases and the V segment lost 2 bases, leaving 8 bases of the junction unmatched. CDR3 DNA: TGCGCCAGCAGCTTTACAGGGGAGGTTGGAGCTTTCTTT. This translates into CASSFTGEVGAFF.